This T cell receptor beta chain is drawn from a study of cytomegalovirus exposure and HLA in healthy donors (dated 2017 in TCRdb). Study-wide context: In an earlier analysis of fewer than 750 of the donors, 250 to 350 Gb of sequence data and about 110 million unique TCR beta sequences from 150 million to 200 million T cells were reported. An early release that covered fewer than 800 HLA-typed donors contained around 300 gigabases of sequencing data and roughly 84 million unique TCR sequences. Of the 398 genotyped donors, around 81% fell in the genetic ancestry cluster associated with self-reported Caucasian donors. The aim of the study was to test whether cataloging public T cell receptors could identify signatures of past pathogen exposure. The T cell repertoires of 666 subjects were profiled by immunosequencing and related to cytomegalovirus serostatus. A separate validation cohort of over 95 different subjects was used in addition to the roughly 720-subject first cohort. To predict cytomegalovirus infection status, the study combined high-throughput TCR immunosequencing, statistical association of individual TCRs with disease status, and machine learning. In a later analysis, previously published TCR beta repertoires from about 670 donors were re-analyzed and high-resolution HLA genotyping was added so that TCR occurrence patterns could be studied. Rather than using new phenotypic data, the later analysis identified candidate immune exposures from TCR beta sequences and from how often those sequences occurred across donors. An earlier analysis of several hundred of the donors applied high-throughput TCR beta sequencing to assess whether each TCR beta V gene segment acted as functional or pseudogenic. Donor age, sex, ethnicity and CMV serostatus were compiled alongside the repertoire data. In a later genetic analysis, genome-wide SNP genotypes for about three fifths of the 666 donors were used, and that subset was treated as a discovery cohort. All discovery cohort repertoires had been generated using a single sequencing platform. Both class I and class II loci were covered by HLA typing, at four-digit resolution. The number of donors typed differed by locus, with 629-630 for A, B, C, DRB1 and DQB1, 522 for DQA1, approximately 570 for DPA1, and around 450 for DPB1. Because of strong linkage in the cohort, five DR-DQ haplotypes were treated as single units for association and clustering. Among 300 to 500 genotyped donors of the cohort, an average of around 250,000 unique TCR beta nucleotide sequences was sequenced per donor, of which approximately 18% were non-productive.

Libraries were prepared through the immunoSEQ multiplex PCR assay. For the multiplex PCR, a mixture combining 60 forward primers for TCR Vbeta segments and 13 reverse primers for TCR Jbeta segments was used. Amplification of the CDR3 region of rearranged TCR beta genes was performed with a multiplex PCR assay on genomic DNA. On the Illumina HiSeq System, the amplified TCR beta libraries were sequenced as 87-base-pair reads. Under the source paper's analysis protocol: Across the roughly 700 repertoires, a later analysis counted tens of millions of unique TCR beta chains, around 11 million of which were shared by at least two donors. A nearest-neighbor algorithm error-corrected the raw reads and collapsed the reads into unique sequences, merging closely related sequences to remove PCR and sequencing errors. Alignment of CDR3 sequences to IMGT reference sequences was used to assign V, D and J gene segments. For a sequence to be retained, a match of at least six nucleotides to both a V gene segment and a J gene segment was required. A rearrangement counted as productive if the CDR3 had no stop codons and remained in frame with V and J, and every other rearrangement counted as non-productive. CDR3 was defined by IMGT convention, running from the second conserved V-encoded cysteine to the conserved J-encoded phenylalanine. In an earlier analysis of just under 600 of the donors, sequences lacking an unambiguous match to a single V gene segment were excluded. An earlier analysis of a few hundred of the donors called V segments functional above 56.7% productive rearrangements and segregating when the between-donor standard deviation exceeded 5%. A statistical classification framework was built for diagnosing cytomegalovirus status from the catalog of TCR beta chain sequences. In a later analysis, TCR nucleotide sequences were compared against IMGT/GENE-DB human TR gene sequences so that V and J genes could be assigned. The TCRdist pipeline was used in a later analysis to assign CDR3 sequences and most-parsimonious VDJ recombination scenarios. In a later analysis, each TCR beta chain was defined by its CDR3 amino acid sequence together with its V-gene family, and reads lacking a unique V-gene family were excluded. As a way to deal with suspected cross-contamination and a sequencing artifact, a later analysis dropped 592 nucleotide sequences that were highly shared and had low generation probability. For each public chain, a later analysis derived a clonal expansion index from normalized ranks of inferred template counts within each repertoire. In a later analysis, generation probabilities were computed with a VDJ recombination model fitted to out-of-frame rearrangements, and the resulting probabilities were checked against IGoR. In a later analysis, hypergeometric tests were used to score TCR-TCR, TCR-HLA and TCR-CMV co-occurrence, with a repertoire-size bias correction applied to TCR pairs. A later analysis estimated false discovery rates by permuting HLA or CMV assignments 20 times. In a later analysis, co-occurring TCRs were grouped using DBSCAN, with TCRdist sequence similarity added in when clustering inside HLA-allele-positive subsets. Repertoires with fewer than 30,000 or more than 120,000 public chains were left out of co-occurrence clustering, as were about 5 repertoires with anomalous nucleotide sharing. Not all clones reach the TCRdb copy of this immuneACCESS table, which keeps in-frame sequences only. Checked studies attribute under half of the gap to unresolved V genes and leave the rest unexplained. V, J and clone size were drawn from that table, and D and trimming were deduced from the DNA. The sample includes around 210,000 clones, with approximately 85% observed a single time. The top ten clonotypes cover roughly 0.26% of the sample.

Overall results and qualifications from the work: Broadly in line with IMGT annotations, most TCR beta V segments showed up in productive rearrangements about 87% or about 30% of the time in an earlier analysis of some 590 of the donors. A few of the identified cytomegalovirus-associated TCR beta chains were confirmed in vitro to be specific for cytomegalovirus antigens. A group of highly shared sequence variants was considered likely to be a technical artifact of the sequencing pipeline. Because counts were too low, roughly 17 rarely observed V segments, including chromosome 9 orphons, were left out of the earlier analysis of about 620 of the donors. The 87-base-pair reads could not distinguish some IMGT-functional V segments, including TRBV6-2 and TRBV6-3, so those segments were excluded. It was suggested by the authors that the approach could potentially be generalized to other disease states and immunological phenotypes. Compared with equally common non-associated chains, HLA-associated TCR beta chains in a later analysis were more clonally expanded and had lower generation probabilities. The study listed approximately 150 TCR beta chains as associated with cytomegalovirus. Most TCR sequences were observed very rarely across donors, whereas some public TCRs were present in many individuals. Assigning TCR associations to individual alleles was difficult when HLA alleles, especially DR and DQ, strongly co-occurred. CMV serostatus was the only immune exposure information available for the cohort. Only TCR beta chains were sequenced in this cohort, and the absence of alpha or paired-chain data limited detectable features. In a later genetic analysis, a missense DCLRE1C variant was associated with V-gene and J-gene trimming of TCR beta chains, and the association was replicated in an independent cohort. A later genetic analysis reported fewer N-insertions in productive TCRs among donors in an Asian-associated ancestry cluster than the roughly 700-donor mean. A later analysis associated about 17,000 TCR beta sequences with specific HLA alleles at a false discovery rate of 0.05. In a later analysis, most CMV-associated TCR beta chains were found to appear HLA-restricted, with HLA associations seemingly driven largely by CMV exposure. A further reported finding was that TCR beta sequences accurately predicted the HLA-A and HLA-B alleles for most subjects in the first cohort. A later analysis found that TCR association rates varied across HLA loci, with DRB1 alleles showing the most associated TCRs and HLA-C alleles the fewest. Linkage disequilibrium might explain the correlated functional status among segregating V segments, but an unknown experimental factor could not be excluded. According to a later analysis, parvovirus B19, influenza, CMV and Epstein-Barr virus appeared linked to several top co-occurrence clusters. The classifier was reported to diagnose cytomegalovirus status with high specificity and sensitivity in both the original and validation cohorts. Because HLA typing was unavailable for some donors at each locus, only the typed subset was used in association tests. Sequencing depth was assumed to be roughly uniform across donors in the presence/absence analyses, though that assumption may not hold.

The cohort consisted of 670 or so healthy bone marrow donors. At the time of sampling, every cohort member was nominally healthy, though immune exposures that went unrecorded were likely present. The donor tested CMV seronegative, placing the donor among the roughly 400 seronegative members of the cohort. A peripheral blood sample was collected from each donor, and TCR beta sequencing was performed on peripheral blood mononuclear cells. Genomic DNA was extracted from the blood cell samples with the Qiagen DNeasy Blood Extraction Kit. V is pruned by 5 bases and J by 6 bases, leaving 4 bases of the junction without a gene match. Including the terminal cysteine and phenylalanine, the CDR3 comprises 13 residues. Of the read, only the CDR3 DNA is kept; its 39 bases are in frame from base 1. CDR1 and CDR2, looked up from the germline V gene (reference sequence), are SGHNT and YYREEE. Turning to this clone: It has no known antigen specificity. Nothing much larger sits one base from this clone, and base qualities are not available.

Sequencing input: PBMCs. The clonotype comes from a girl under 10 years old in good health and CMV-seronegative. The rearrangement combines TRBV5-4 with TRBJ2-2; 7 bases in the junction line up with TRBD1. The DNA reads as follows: TGTGCCAGCAGTCGGCAGGGGGCCGGGGAGCTGTTTTTT. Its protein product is CASSRQGAGELFF.